A single sample gave rise to the 14 T cell receptor beta chains below, sequenced in a study of blood T cell repertoires in COVID-19. TCRdb keeps only in-frame clones here, not all; method: immunoSEQ multiplex PCR. Of approximately 69,000 clones in the sample, 75% to 80% are singletons; the top ten hold more than 45%. Sequencing was carried out using peripheral blood. The receptors shown here come from a human donor in a cohort sampled during active COVID-19.

CDR3 amino acids: CASSSGTSGPYNEQFF. The DNA for the CDR3 is TGTGCCAGCAGCTCCGGGACTAGCGGACCCTACAATGAGCAGTTCTTC. This sequence joins TRBV13 and TRBJ2-1; 11 bases are a match to TRBD2. Germline-derived CDR1 and CDR2 are PRHDT and FYEKMQ (reference sequence). The CDR3 consists of 16 residues. V trimming: 4 bases; J trimming: 2 bases; junction bases outside the gene matches: 4.

This clone was found once. The chain carries TRBV5-1 and TRBJ2-3, with 8 bases lining up with TRBD2. The J segment lost 7 bases and the V segment lost 4 bases, leaving 8 bases of the junction unmatched. This CDR3 spans 14 amino acids. The germline V gene encodes CDR1 SGHRS and CDR2 YFSETQ. The CDR3 is CASSPGGGTNTQYF. CDR3 nucleotide sequence: TGCGCCAGCAGCCCGGGGGGGGGCACTAATACGCAGTATTTT.

V and J are TRBV5-6 and TRBJ2-2; D possibly corresponds to TRBD1 (6 bases). Trimming stripped 1 base from V and 2 bases from J, with 9 bases between. Per the germline V gene, CDR1 is SGHDT and CDR2 is YYEEEE. The CDR3 runs to 15 residues. CDR3 amino acids: CASSLTGTNTGELFF. DNA for the CDR3: TGTGCCAGCAGCTTGACAGGGACCAACACCGGGGAGCTGTTTTTT.

This chain connects TRBV25-1 to TRBJ1-2, with D possibly being TRBD1 (6 bases). This CDR3 is built from 11 residues. Germline CDR1 MGHDK, CDR2 SYGVNS. The V and J ends lost 4 bases and 6 bases respectively, with 6 bases between them. The CDR3 region has the DNA TGTGCCAGCAGTGGGGGGCATGGCTACACCTTC. Its translation: CASSGGHGYTF.

The chain is built from TRBV5-1 and TRBJ2-5, with TRBD1 matching 8 bases. CDR3 size: 15 residues. After removal of 0 bases from V and 5 bases from J, the junction contained 6 bases not matched to a gene. CDR1 SGHRS and CDR2 YFSETQ come from the germline V gene. The chain's CDR3 is CASSLDGRQGETQYF. In nucleotides, the CDR3 is TGCGCCAGCAGCTTGGACGGGAGACAGGGGGAGACCCAGTACTTC. Using reference TRBV5-1 and TRBJ2-5 for the parts outside the CDR3, the full variable domain is KAGVTQTPRYLIKTRGQQVTLSCSPISGHRSVSWYQQTPGQGLQFLFEYFSETQRNKGNFPGRFSGRQFSNSRSEMNVSTLELGDSALYLCASSLDGRQGETQYFGPGTRLLVL.

This CDR3 is CASSPGTGVGEKLFF. CDR3 DNA: TGTGCCAGCAGCCCCGGGACAGGGGTAGGAGAAAAACTGTTTTTT. This rearrangement joins TRBV11-2 to TRBJ1-4; 10 bases align to TRBD1. This CDR3 has 15 residues. The V gene's germline CDR1 is SGHAT and CDR2 FQNNGV. J was trimmed by 8 bases and V by 5 bases; bases with no gene match: 8.

This clone was detected only once. The chain couples TRBV4-2 to TRBJ2-7; D might be TRBD2 (6 bases). V shed 0 bases and J shed 1 base, with 10 bases lying between them. Germline CDR1 reads LGHNA; CDR2 reads YNFKEQ. The CDR3 length is 15 residues. CDR3 loop: CASSQERGTSYEQYF. CDR3 nucleotides: TGTGCCAGCAGCCAAGAGCGGGGCACTTCCTACGAGCAGTACTTC.

In this sample, this clone turned up many times. Other DNA sequences in this specimen translate into the identical CDR3. The rearrangement uses TRBV6-5 and TRBJ1-5; tentatively, D is TRBD1 (6 bases). The V end lost 6 bases, the J end lost 2 bases, and 14 bases lay between the germline ends. The CDR3 is made up of 15 amino acids. Germline V gene lookup returns CDR1 MNHEY and CDR2 SVGAGI. The chain's CDR3 is CASSPRSGGNQPQHF. DNA for the CDR3: TGTGCCAGCAGCCCCCGTTCAGGGGGCAATCAGCCCCAGCATTTT.

The chain joins TRBV27 to TRBJ1-4, with D tentatively TRBD1 (5 bases). V lost 6 bases, J lost 0 bases, and 8 bases lay in between. The CDR3 loop spans 14 amino acids. Germline loops: CDR1 MNHEY, CDR2 SMNVEV (reference sequence). The CDR3 region has the DNA TGTGCCAGCAGACAGGAGTCAACTAATGAAAAACTGTTTTTT. This gives the protein CASRQESTNEKLFF.

This clone appeared a single time. V is TRBV5-6 and J is TRBJ1-3; D is undetermined. V dropped 7 bases and J dropped 4 bases, with 9 bases sitting between them. CDR1 and CDR2 (germline): SGHDT, YYEEEE. The CDR3 consists of 12 residues. DNA of the CDR3: TGTGCCAGCCGCAACGGGGGAAACACCATATATTTT. This gives the protein CASRNGGNTIYF.

This rearrangement joins TRBV7-9 to TRBJ1-6; 9 nucleotides match TRBD1. CDR3 size: 14 residues. The germline CDR1 and CDR2 sequences are SEHNR and FQNEAQ (reference sequence). Trimming cost V 5 bases and J 11 bases; bases outside gene matches: 7. CDR3: CASSPGQGAPPLHF. For the CDR3, the DNA is TGTGCCAGCAGCCCGGGACAGGGAGCGCCACCCCTCCACTTT.

The chain combines TRBV2 with TRBJ1-1, with 11 bases lining up with TRBD1. J gave up 0 bases and V 1 base, and 7 bases lay outside the gene matches. Germline V gene sequence: CDR1 SNHLY, CDR2 FYNNEI. The CDR3 covers 18 residues. The CDR3 reads CASSEEGTGGDLNTEAFF. CDR3 coding DNA: TGTGCCAGCAGTGAAGAAGGGACAGGGGGTGACTTGAACACTGAAGCTTTCTTT. Variable domain in full (rest from reference TRBV2 and TRBJ1-1): EPEVTQTPSHQVTQMGQEVILRCVPISNHLYFYWYRQILGQKVEFLVSFYNNEISEKSEIFDDQFSVERPDGSNFTLKIRSTKLEDSAMYFCASSEEGTGGDLNTEAFFGQGTRLTVV.

The rearrangement links TRBV5-1 to TRBJ2-7; TRBD1 agrees at 7 bases. The CDR3 has 11 amino acids. Germline trimming cut 2 bases from V and 7 bases from J; bases unmatched to any gene: 0. Germline CDR1 is SGHRS and CDR2 is YFSETQ. The CDR3 loop reads CASSLQGEQYF. CDR3 nucleotides: TGCGCCAGCAGCTTACAGGGGGAGCAGTACTTC.

This clone was recorded once. This chain uses TRBV18 with TRBJ2-2; 12 nucleotides line up with TRBD2. This CDR3 is built from 16 residues. Germline CDR1 reads KGHSH; CDR2 reads LQKENI. V trimming: 6 bases; J trimming: 4 bases; junction bases outside the gene matches: 6. This CDR3 reads CASSQTSGGSTGELFF. The DNA of the CDR3 is TGTGCCAGCTCGCAAACTAGCGGGGGGAGCACCGGGGAGCTGTTTTTT.